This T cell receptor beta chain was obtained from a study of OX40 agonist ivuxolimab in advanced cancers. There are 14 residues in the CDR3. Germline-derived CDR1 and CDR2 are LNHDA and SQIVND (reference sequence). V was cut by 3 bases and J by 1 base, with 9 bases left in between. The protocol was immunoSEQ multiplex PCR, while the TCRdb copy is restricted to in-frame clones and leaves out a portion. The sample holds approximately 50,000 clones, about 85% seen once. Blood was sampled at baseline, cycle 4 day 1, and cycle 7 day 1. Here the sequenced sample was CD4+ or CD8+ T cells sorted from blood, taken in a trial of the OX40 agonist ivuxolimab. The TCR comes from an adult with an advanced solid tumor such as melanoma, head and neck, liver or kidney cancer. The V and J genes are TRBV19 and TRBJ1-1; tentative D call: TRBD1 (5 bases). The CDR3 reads CASSMGRQNTEAFF. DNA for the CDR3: TGTGCCAGTAGTATGGGACGGCAGAACACTGAAGCTTTCTTT. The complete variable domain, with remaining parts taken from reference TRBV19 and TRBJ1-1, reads DGGITQSPKYLFRKEGQNVTLSCEQNLNHDAMYWYRQDPGQGLRLIYYSQIVNDFQKGDIAEGYSVSREKKESFPLTVTSAQKNPTAFYLCASSMGRQNTEAFFGQGTRLTVV.